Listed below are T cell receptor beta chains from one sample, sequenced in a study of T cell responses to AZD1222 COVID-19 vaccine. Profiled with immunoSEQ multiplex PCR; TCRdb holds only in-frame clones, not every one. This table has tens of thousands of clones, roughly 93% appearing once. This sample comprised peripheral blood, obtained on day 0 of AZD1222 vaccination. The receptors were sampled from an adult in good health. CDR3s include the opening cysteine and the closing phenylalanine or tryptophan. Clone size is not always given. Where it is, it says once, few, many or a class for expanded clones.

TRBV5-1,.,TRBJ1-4,CASSLGTVATNEKLFF
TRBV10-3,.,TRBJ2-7,CAISERGTQYPYF
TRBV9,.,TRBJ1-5,CASSVGEGWGDQPQHF
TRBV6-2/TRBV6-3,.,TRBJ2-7,CASSYPGFVVEQYF
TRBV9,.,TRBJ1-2,CASSAGQGESYGYTF
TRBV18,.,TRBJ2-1,CASSPGYDEQFF
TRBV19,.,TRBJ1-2,CAGGSYVSGYTF
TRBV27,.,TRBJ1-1,CASRADRGHMNTEAFF
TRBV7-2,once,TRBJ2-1,CATGRNRGYNEQFF
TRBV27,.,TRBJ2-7,CASSTVWDSQTYEQYF
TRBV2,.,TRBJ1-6,CATRRDGSSYNSPLHF
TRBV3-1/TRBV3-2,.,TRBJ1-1,CASSSRGNTEAFF
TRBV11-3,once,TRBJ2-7,CASSQGASYEQYF
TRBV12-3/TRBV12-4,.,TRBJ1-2,CASSLEWNYGYTF
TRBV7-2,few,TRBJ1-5,CASSTAPNQPQHF
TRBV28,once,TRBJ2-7,CAVGYEQYF
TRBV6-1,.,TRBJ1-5,CASSEARGGKPQHF
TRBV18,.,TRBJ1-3,CASSLQGSGNTIYF
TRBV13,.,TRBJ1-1,CASSQNGHPNTEAFF
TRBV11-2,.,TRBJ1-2,CASSSYKGQGVRVYGYTF
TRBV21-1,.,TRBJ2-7,CASHRGQGQYF
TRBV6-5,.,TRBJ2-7,CASRSGTGGIYEQYF
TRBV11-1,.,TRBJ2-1,CASSLSPSAGEQFF
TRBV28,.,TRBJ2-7,CASTNHRGFDEQYF
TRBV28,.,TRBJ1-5,CASRPGTGGPQPQHF
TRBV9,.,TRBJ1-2,CASSVGWEGGYTF
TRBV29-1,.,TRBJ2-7,CSALSDSAYYEQYF
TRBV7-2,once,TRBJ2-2,CASSLGPVELFF
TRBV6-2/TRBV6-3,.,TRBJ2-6,CASSYGGSGANVLTF
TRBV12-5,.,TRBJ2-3,CASVLGLAGFSDTQYF
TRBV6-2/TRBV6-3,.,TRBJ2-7,CASSSSPTSYEQYF
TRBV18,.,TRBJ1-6,CASSVTGSSYNSPLHF
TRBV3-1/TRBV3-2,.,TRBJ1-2,CASSRRGTMDGYTF
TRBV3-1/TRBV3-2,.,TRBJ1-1,CASSRVRLNTEAFF
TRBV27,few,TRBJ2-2,CASSLKKGGLNTGELFF
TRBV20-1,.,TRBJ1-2,CSVRGLEGYTF
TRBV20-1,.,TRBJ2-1,CSARSNEQFF
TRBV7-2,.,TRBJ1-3,CASSLNPRSSGRSGNTIYF
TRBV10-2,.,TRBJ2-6,CASSESGQSSGANVLTF
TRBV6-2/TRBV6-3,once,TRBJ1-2,CASSHGGRATGYTF
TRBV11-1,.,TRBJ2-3,CASTELGQGSTDTQYF
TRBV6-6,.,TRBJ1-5,CASTYRAVQPQHF
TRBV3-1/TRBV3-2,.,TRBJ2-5,CASSSSQGRETQYF
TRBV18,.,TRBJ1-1,CASSPQAVNTEAFF
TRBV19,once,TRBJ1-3,CASSPRVLSSGNTIYF
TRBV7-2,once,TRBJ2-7,CASSLSAITYEQYF
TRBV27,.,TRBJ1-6,CASSFKTGNYNSPLHF
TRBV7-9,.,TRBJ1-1,CASSPSGGFYVEAFF
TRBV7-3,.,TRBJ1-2,CASSLTGGPYGYTF
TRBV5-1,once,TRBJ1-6,CASKTETASSYNSPLHF
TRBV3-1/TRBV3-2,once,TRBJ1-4,CASSPDRVTEKLFF
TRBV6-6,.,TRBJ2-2,CASSRSTGANTGELFF
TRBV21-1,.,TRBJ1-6,CASSKGFPSPGPPPNSPLHF